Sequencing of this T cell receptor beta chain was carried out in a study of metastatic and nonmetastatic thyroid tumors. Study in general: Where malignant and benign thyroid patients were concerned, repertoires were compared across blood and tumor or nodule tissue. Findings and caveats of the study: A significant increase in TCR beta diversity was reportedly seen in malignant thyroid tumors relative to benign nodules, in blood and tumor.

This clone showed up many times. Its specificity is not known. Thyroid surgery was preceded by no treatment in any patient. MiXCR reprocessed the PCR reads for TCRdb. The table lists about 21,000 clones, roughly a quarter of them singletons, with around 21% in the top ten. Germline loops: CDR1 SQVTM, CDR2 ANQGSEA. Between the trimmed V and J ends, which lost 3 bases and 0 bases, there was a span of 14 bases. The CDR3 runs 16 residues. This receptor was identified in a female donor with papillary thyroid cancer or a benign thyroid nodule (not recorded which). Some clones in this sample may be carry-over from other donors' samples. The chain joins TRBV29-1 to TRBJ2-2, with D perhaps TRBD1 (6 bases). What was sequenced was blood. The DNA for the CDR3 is TGCAGCGTTGATTCAGGGGACCAATCGAACACCGGGGAGCTGTTTTTT. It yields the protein CSVDSGDQSNTGELFF.